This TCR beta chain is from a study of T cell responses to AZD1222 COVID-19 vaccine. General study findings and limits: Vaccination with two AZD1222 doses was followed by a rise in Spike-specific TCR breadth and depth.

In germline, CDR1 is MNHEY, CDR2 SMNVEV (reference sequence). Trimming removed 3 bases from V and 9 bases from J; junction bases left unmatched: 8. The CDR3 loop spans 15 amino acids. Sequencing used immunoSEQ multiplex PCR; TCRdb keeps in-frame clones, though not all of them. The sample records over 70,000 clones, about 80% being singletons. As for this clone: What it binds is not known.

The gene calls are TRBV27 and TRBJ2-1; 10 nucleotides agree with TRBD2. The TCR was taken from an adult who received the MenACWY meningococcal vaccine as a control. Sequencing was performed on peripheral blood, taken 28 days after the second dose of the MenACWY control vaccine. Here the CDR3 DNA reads TGTGCCAGCAGTTTCTTCCTAGCGGGGGTTAGTGAGCAGTTCTTC. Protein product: CASSFFLAGVSEQFF.